Each of the 28 T cell receptor beta chains below was sequenced from the same sample in a study of beta chain features in type 1 diabetes. Notes on the study in general: Shorter TCRB CDR3s, moderately but significantly so, were found in Type 1 diabetes patients in all four CD4+ subsets.

These receptors are not linked to any known antigen. The whole isolated RNA underwent reverse transcription, so sequencing captured expressed TCRB transcripts. This table comes from immunoSEQ multiplex PCR, and its TCRdb copy is limited to in-frame clones, with some not included. The sample contains approximately 170,000 clones, approximately 8% of which appear only once. Sequencing was carried out using central memory CD4+ T cells from blood. All receptors derive from a man aged 18 to 30 with type 1 diabetes.

At least ten counts were recorded for this clone. This chain connects TRBV28 to TRBJ2-3; D is possibly TRBD2 (5 bases). V lost 5 bases to trimming and J lost 6 bases, with 12 bases between them. Germline V gene sequence: CDR1 MDHEN, CDR2 SYDVKM. The CDR3 contains 13 residues. CDR3 nucleotide sequence: TGTGCCAGCAGTCCCCCATTAGCGGATACGCAGTATTTT. This encodes CASSPPLADTQYF.

The V call is TRBV5-1, the J call TRBJ2-5, with 13 bases matching TRBD2. This CDR3 is built from 16 residues. In germline, CDR1 is SGHRS, CDR2 YFSETQ. Germline trimming cut 1 base from V and 2 bases from J; bases unmatched to any gene: 2. The CDR3 loop is CASSLSGLAGQETQYF. The CDR3 bases are TGCGCCAGCAGCTTGTCGGGACTAGCGGGACAAGAGACCCAGTACTTC.

This clone occurred a few times. The chain employs TRBV4-3 and TRBJ1-6; weak D call: TRBD1 (5 bases). In germline, CDR1 is LGHNA, CDR2 YSLEER. Trimming cost V 0 bases and J 5 bases, with 8 bases left between them. This CDR3 is built from 15 residues. The DNA of the CDR3 is TGCGCCAGCAGCCAAGAGGCAGGGCATAATTCACCCCTCCACTTT. Its translation: CASSQEAGHNSPLHF.

The CDR3 DNA reads as TGTGCCAGCAGCTTGGGGCTAGGGGCTGGGGAGCAGTTCTTC. Translation: CASSLGLGAGEQFF. This chain links TRBV7-9 with TRBJ2-1; tentatively, D is TRBD1 (5 bases). V shed 3 bases and J shed 10 bases, with 16 bases lying between them. This CDR3 region has 14 residues. In germline, CDR1 is SEHNR, CDR2 FQNEAQ (reference sequence).

This chain links TRBV7-9 with TRBJ1-2; 9 bases are shared with TRBD1. Germline assignment: CDR1 SEHNR and CDR2 FQNEAQ (reference sequence). CDR3 length: 11 residues. J gave up 14 bases and V 5 bases, and 6 bases lay outside the gene matches. The CDR3 coding sequence is TGTGCCAGCAGCCCCGGGACAGGGAGTACCTTC. This gives the protein CASSPGTGSTF.

The genes are TRBV4-2 and TRBJ2-1, with 10 bases lining up with TRBD2. The germline CDR1 and CDR2 sequences are LGHNA and YNFKEQ. Trimming cost V 1 base and J 4 bases; bases outside gene matches: 10. The length of the CDR3 is 18 residues. DNA of the CDR3: TGTGCCAGCAGCCAAGGGATCTCATCGGGACTAGCGTACAATGAGCAGTTCTTC. This translates into CASSQGISSGLAYNEQFF.

The chain links TRBV28 to TRBJ1-2, with 9 nucleotides matching TRBD1. The CDR3 spans 13 residues. V was clipped by 7 bases and J by 6 bases; unmatched bases: 6. Germline V gene data show CDR1 as MDHEN and CDR2 as SYDVKM. Here the CDR3 reads CASTTGGVDGYTF. In DNA, the CDR3 is TGTGCCAGCACCACAGGGGGCGTCGATGGCTACACCTTC.

A few counts support this clone. The J gene is TRBJ2-7, the V gene TRBV25-1, with a weak D call TRBD1 (7 bases). The germline gives CDR1 MGHDK, CDR2 SYGVNS. The length of the CDR3 is 13 residues. V was shortened by 8 bases and J by 4 bases, with 15 bases between the two germline ends. The CDR3 loop is CASVSAGGYEQYF. The DNA of the CDR3 is TGTGCCAGCGTCTCTGCAGGGGGGTACGAGCAGTACTTC.

The chain's CDR3 is CAWSSRLGKAYNEQFF. CDR3 nucleotides: TGTGCCTGGAGCTCTAGACTAGGCAAAGCCTACAATGAGCAGTTCTTC. The chain combines TRBV30 with TRBJ2-1; D perhaps matches TRBD2 (6 bases). The CDR3 contains 16 residues. V was shortened by 3 bases and J by 2 bases, with 17 bases between the two germline ends. CDR1 is GTSNPN, CDR2 SVGIG, per germline (reference sequence). Supplemented by reference TRBV30 and TRBJ2-1, the full variable domain reads SQTIHQWPATLVQPVGSPLSLECTVEGTSNPNLYWYRQAAGRGLQLLFYSVGIGQISSEVPQNLSASRPQDRQFILSSKKLLLSDSGFYLCAWSSRLGKAYNEQFFGPGTRLTVL.

The rearrangement uses TRBV18 and TRBJ2-3; D may be TRBD2 (6 bases). V shed 0 bases and J shed 5 bases, with 12 bases lying between them. Germline V gene lookup returns CDR1 KGHSH and CDR2 LQKENI. There are 15 residues in the CDR3. CDR3 protein: CASSPPNGGRDTQYF. The CDR3, as DNA: TGTGCCAGCTCACCACCGAACGGGGGTAGAGATACGCAGTATTTT.

The gene calls are TRBV28 and TRBJ2-5; D gene unclear. Trimming cost V 5 bases and J 5 bases, with 18 bases left between them. Germline loops: CDR1 MDHEN, CDR2 SYDVKM. The length of the CDR3 is 15 residues. The CDR3: CASSTSGPRRETQYF. The CDR3 bases are TGTGCCAGCAGTACCTCCGGCCCTAGACGGGAGACCCAGTACTTC. The entire variable domain, with the rest obtained from reference TRBV28 and TRBJ2-5, is as follows: DVKVTQSSRYLVKRTGEKVFLECVQDMDHENMFWYRQDPGLGLRLIYFSYDVKMKEKGDIPEGYSVSREKKERFSLILESASTNQTSMYLCASSTSGPRRETQYFGPGTRLLVL.

Only a few counts were recorded for this clone. The chain couples TRBV18 to TRBJ2-7; D is perhaps TRBD1 (6 bases). Germline V gives CDR1 KGHSH, CDR2 LQKENI. This CDR3 has 13 residues. The V end was cut by 2 bases, the J end by 4 bases, with 9 bases between. In DNA, the CDR3 is TGTGCCAGCTCACCAACGACAGGATACGAGCAGTACTTC. This sequence encodes CASSPTTGYEQYF. Filled out from reference TRBV18 and TRBJ2-7, the complete variable domain reads NAGVMQNPRHLVRRRGQEARLRCSPMKGHSHVYWYRQLPEEGLKFMVYLQKENIIDESGMPKERFSAEFPKEGPSILRIQQVVRGDSAAYFCASSPTTGYEQYFGPGTRLTVT.

This chain links TRBV7-9 with TRBJ1-6; TRBD1 is a possible D gene (5 bases). The germline V and J ends were trimmed by 5 bases and 9 bases, with 14 bases remaining between them. From germline, CDR1 is SEHNR and CDR2 FQNEAQ (reference sequence). This CDR3 has 14 amino acids. The CDR3 coding sequence is TGTGCCAGCAGCCCAGGGAGGGAGGCTTCACCCCTCCACTTT. This translates into CASSPGREASPLHF.

This clone was seen a few times. The CDR3 bases are TGTGCCTGGAGGGAGACCGGGACCGGGGGAAAACTGTTTTTT. Encoded protein: CAWRETGTGGKLFF. The chain carries TRBV30 and TRBJ1-4; D possibly corresponds to TRBD1 (5 bases). V was cut by 3 bases and J by 10 bases, with 18 bases left in between. The CDR3 length is 14 residues. CDR1 is GTSNPN, CDR2 SVGIG, per germline (reference sequence).

V is TRBV21-1 and J is TRBJ1-2; the table's TRBD1 call for D was not verified on the DNA. TRBV21-1 corresponds to a pseudogene. This CDR3 comprises 19 residues. The CDR3 DNA reads as TGTGCCAGCAGCAAAAGGTCGGGACAGCCTCTAACCCTGAACTATGGCTACACCTTC. This sequence encodes CASSKRSGQPLTLNYGYTF.

This clone occurred a few times. This sequence joins TRBV7-6 and TRBJ2-7; TRBD1 might be the D (6 bases). The DNA end is more similar to TRBJ2-5, so the J call may be wrong. Germline CDR1 and CDR2: SGHVS and FNYEAQ. This CDR3 is 13 amino acids long. The CDR3 here is CASSQGHLKTQYF. The CDR3 DNA follows: TGTGCCAGCAGCCAGGGACACCTTAAGACCCAGTACTTC.

This clone was observed a few times. V usage is TRBV4-3 and J usage is TRBJ2-7; 12 positions agree with TRBD2. V was pared by 4 bases and J by 2 bases, with 6 bases of the junction left unmatched. Germline values: CDR1 LGHNA, CDR2 YSLEER. CDR3 length equals 16 residues. CDR3 loop: CASSPAPSGGAYEQYF. Here the CDR3 DNA reads TGCGCCAGCAGCCCTGCCCCTAGCGGGGGGGCCTACGAGCAGTACTTC.

The chain has TRBV28 and TRBJ1-2; D is unresolved. Germline CDR1 is MDHEN and CDR2 is SYDVKM. CDR3 length: 14 residues. V was pared by 2 bases and J by 8 bases, with 15 bases between. The CDR3 sequence: CASSLAAGAGGYTF. Written as DNA, the CDR3 is TGTGCCAGCAGTTTAGCTGCGGGCGCCGGGGGCTACACCTTC.

The V call is TRBV30, the J call TRBJ2-5; D possibly corresponds to TRBD1 (5 bases). Germline V lookup: CDR1 GTSNPN, CDR2 SVGIG (reference sequence). The length of the CDR3 is 14 residues. Trimming left V 4 bases short and J 1 base short, with 13 bases between. In DNA form, the CDR3 reads TGTGCCTGGACAGGACACTCATTCCAAGAGACCCAGTACTTC. This encodes CAWTGHSFQETQYF. The entire variable domain, with the rest obtained from reference TRBV30 and TRBJ2-5, is as follows: SQTIHQWPATLVQPVGSPLSLECTVEGTSNPNLYWYRQAAGRGLQLLFYSVGIGQISSEVPQNLSASRPQDRQFILSSKKLLLSDSGFYLCAWTGHSFQETQYFGPGTRLLVL.

The CDR3 region has the DNA TGCGCCAGCAGCCGGAGGCTGGATGAAAAACTGTTTTTT. It specifies CASSRRLDEKLFF. This rearrangement joins TRBV5-1 to TRBJ1-4; D remains ambiguous. Germline V gives CDR1 SGHRS, CDR2 YFSETQ. The CDR3 contains 13 residues. Trimming cost V 4 bases and J 6 bases, with 10 bases left between them.

The table lists this clone with a few counts. The rearrangement links TRBV7-2 to TRBJ2-4; a weak D match, TRBD2 (6 bases). The germline V and J ends were trimmed by 2 bases and 8 bases, with 10 bases remaining between them. This CDR3 spans 13 amino acids. Germline V gene lookup returns CDR1 SGHTA and CDR2 FQGNSA. The CDR3 sequence: CASSLRRDDIQYF. The CDR3 DNA is TGTGCCAGCAGCTTACGGCGGGACGACATTCAGTACTTC.

The chain employs TRBV7-2 and TRBJ2-7; 11 bases are a match to TRBD2. The V gene's germline CDR1 is SGHTA and CDR2 FQGNSA. The CDR3 has 14 residues. Germline trimming cut 5 bases from V and 4 bases from J; bases unmatched to any gene: 4. CDR3 loop: CASSRSGGAYEQYF. For the CDR3, the DNA is TGTGCCAGCAGCCGTAGCGGGGGGGCGTACGAGCAGTACTTC.

In this sample, this clone turned up a few times. The chain uses TRBV5-1 and TRBJ2-7; TRBD1 matches 7 bases. Germline assignment: CDR1 SGHRS and CDR2 YFSETQ. J was trimmed by 5 bases and V by 4 bases; bases with no gene match: 12. The CDR3 has 15 amino acids. The CDR3 region has the DNA TGCGCCAGCAGCGGGTACCCCCGGGACAGCAACGAGCAGTACTTC. Protein sequence: CASSGYPRDSNEQYF.

The V and J genes are TRBV7-9 and TRBJ2-7, with a tentative D call TRBD2 (6 bases). Germline CDR1 is SEHNR and CDR2 is FQNEAQ (reference sequence). This CDR3 is built from 14 residues. V lost 2 bases and J lost 4, with 12 bases in between. CDR3: CASSLWGESYEQYF. The CDR3 nucleotides read TGTGCCAGCAGCTTATGGGGGGAGAGTTACGAGCAGTACTTC.

This clone was observed a handful of times. This chain uses TRBV28 with TRBJ2-7; 13 bases are a match to TRBD2. V lost 5 bases to trimming and J lost 2 bases; unmatched junction nucleotides: 6. Germline loops: CDR1 MDHEN, CDR2 SYDVKM. The CDR3 totals 16 residues. The CDR3 region has the DNA TGTGCCAGCAGTGAAATCGGACTAGCGGGGGCCTACGAGCAGTACTTC. Translated, it gives CASSEIGLAGAYEQYF. Drawing the rest from reference TRBV28 and TRBJ2-7, the complete variable domain is DVKVTQSSRYLVKRTGEKVFLECVQDMDHENMFWYRQDPGLGLRLIYFSYDVKMKEKGDIPEGYSVSREKKERFSLILESASTNQTSMYLCASSEIGLAGAYEQYFGPGTRLTVT.

In this sample, this clone turned up a few times. The chain couples TRBV5-4 to TRBJ1-1; TRBD1 matches 12 bases. Germline CDR1 reads SGHNT; CDR2 reads YYREEE (reference sequence). The CDR3 runs 18 residues. V shed 3 bases, J shed 4 bases, and the junction held 13 bases outside the gene matches. The CDR3 loop is CASSSGQRGQGAGTEAFF. CDR3 DNA sequence: TGTGCCAGCAGCTCCGGGCAACGGGGACAGGGGGCTGGCACTGAAGCTTTCTTT.

The rearrangement links TRBV9 to TRBJ2-5; D is unclear. V lost 0 bases and J 5 bases, leaving 14 bases between the germline ends. The CDR3 totals 15 residues. The germline V gene has CDR1 SGDLS and CDR2 YYNGEE. The CDR3: CASSVGPDNRETQYF. In DNA, the CDR3 is TGTGCCAGCAGCGTAGGACCAGACAATAGGGAGACCCAGTACTTC. Full variable domain (outside the CDR3, taken from reference TRBV9 and TRBJ2-5): DSGVTQTPKHLITATGQRVTLRCSPRSGDLSVYWYQQSLDQGLQFLIQYYNGEERAKGNILERFSAQQFPDLHSELNLSSLELGDSALYFCASSVGPDNRETQYFGPGTRLLVL.

This clone has more than one count but fewer than ten. The rearrangement joins TRBV6-1 to TRBJ2-1; D possibly corresponds to TRBD1 (6 bases). Per germline, CDR1 MNHNS and CDR2 SASEGT. Trimming took 6 bases from V and 5 from J, leaving 14 bases between them. The CDR3 loop spans 14 amino acids. The CDR3 region is CASRPQGSDNEQFF. The CDR3 DNA reads TGTGCCAGCAGACCACAGGGCTCGGACAATGAGCAGTTCTTC.